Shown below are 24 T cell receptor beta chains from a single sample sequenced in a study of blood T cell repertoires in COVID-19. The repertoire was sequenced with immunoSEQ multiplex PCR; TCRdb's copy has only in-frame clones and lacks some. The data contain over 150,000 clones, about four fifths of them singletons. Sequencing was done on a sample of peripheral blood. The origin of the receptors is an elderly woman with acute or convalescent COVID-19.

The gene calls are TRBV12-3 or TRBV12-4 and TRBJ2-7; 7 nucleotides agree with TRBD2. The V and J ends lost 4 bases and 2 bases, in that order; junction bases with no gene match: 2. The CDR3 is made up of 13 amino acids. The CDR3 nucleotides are TGTGCCAGCAGTTGGGGGGGGGCCTACGAGCAGTACTTC. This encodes CASSWGGAYEQYF.

DNA for the CDR3: TGTGCCAGCAGCTTAAGTATCGGGGGCTCTGGAAACACCATATATTTT. It yields the protein CASSLSIGGSGNTIYF. The gene calls are TRBV7-2 and TRBJ1-3, with D maybe TRBD1 (5 bases). The CDR3 has 16 amino acids. Germline assignment: CDR1 SGHTA and CDR2 FQGNSA. V gave up 2 bases and J gave up 0 bases, with 11 bases separating them. The full variable domain, in which reference TRBV7-2 and TRBJ1-3 provide the parts outside the CDR3, is GAGVSQSPSNKVTEKGKDVELRCDPISGHTALYWYRQSLGQGLEFLIYFQGNSAPDKSGLPSDRFSAERTGGSVSTLTIQRTQQEDSAVYLCASSLSIGGSGNTIYFGEGSWLTVV.

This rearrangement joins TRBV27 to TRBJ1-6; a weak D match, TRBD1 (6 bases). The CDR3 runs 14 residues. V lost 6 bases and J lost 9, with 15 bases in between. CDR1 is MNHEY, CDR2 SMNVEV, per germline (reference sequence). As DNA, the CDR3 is TGTGCCAGCAGACCGGGACAAATTTTTTCACCCCTCCACTTT. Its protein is CASRPGQIFSPLHF.

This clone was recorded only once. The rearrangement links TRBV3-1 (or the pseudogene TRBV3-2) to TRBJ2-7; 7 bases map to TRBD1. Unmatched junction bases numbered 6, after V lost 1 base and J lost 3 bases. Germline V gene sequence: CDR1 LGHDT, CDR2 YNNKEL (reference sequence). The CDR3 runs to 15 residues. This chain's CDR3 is CASSQGLTGIYEQYF. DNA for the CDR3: TGTGCCAGCAGCCAAGGCCTGACAGGGATCTACGAGCAGTACTTC.

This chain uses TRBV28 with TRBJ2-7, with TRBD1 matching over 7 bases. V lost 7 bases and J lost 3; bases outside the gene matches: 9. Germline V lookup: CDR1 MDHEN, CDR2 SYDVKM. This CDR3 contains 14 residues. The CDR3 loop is CASTLRQGFYEQYF. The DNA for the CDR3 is TGTGCCAGCACCCTTCGACAGGGTTTCTACGAGCAGTACTTC.

Written as DNA, the CDR3 is TGTGCCAGCAGCTCCGGGACAGGGGGGCAGTACTTC. Encoded protein: CASSSGTGGQYF. The chain recombines TRBV5-8 with TRBJ2-7; TRBD1 matches 11 bases. The V segment lost 3 bases and the J segment 9 bases; nucleotides outside the gene matches: 2. The CDR3 sequence is 12 residues long. Germline V gives CDR1 SGHTS, CDR2 YDEGEE.

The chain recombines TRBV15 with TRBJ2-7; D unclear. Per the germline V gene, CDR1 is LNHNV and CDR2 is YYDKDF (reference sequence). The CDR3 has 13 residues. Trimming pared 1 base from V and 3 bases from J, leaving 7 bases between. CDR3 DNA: TGTGCCACCAGCAGAGTCCTACTCTACGAGCAGTACTTC. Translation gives CATSRVLLYEQYF. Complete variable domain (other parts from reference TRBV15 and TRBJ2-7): DAMVIQNPRYQVTQFGKPVTLSCSQTLNHNVMYWYQQKSSQAPKLLFHYYDKDFNNEADTPDNFQSRRPNTSFCFLDIRSPGLGDTAMYLCATSRVLLYEQYFGPGTRLTVT.

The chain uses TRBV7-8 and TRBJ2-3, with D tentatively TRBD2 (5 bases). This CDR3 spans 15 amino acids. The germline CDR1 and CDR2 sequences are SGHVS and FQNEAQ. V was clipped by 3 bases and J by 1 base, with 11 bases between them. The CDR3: CASSFRGWGTDTQYF. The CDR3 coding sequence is TGTGCCAGCAGCTTCCGGGGATGGGGCACAGATACGCAGTATTTT.

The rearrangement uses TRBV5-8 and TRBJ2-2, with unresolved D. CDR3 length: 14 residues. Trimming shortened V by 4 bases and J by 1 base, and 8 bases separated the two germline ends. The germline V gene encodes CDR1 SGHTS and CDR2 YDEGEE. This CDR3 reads CASSRIRNTGELFF. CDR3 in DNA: TGTGCCAGCAGCCGTATTAGGAACACCGGGGAGCTGTTTTTT.

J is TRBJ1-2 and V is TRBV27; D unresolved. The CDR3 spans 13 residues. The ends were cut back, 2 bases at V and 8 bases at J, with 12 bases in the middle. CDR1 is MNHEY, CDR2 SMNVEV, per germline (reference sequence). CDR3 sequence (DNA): TGTGCCAGCAGTTTAAGCGGGGAAGGCGGCTACACCTTC. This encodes CASSLSGEGGYTF.

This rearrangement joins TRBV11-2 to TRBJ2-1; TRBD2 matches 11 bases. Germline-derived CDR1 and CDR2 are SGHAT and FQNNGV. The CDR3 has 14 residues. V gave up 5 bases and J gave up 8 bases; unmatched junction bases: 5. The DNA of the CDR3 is TGTGCCAGCAGCATAGCGGGAGGGCCGGATGAGCAGTTCTTC. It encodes CASSIAGGPDEQFF.

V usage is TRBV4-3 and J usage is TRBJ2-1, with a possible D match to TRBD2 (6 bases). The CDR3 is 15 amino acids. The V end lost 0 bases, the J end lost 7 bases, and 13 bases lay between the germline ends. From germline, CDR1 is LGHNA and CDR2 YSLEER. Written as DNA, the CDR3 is TGCGCCAGCAGCCAAGAGCTGGGCGGGATTAATGAGCAGTTCTTC. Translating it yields CASSQELGGINEQFF.

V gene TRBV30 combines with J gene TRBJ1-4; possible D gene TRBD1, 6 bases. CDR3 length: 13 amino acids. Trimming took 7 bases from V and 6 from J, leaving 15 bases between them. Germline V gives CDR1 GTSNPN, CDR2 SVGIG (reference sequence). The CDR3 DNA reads TGTGCCTCGGGACCCAGGGGTTATGAAAAACTGTTTTTT. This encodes CASGPRGYEKLFF.

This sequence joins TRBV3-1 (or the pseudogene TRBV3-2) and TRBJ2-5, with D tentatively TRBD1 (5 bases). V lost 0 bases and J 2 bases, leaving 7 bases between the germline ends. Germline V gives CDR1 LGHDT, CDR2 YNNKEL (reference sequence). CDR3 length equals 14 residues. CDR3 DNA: TGTGCCAGCAGCCAAGAGGGGCTTCAAGAGACCCAGTACTTC. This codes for CASSQEGLQETQYF.

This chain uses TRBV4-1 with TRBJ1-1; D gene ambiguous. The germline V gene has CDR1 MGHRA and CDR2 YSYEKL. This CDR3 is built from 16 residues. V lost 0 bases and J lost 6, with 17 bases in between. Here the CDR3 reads CASSQEVRGVNSEAFF. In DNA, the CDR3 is TGCGCCAGCAGCCAAGAGGTGCGGGGAGTTAATTCTGAAGCTTTCTTT.

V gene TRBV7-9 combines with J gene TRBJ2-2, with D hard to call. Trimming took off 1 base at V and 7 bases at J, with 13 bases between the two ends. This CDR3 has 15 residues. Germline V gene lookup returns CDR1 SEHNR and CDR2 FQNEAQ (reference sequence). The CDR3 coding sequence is TGTGCCAGCAGCTTAGAGGCTAACCGGGTCGGGGAGCTGTTTTTT. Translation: CASSLEANRVGELFF.

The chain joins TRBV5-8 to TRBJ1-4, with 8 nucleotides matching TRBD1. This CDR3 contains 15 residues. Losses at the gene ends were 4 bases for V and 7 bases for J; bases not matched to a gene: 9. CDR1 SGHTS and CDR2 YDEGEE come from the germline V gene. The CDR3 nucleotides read TGTGCCAGCAGCCTCCGGACAGGGATTGGTGAAAAACTGTTTTTT. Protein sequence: CASSLRTGIGEKLFF.

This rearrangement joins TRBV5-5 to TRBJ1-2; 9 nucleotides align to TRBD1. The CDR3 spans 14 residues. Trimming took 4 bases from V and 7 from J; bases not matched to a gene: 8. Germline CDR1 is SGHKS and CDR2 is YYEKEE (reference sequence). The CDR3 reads CASSTEQGALGYTF. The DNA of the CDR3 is TGTGCCAGCAGCACCGAACAGGGGGCCCTTGGCTACACCTTC.

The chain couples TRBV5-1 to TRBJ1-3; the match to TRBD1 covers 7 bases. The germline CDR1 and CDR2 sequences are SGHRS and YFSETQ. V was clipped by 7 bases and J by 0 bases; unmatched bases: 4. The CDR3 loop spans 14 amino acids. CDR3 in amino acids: CASGGGSSGNTIYF. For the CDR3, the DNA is TGCGCCAGCGGAGGGGGCTCCTCTGGAAACACCATATATTTT.

CDR3 sequence (DNA): TGTGCCAGCAGTTTCTCTAACTATGGCTACACCTTC. Protein product: CASSFSNYGYTF. V and J are TRBV28 and TRBJ1-2, with D uncertain. V was cut by 3 bases and J by 0 bases, with 2 bases left in between. The CDR3 totals 12 residues. Germline V lookup: CDR1 MDHEN, CDR2 SYDVKM.

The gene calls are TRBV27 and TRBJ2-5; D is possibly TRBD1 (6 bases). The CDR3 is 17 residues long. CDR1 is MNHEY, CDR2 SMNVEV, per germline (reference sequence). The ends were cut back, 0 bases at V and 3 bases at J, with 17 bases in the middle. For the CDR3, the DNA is TGTGCCAGCAGTTTATCACGGGACACCTGGGGAGAAGAGACCCAGTACTTC. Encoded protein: CASSLSRDTWGEETQYF.

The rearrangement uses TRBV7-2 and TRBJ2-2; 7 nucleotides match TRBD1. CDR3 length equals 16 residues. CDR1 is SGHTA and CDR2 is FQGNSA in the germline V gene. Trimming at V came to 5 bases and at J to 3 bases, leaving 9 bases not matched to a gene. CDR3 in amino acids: CASSPSTGYYTGELFF. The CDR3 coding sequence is TGTGCCAGCAGCCCCTCGACAGGGTATTACACCGGGGAGCTGTTTTTT.

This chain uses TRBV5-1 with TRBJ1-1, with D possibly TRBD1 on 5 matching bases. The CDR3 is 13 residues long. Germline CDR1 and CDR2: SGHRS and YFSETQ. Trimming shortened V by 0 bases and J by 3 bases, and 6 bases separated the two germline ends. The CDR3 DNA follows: TGCGCCAGCAGCTTGGGACAGTACACTGAAGCTTTCTTT. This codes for CASSLGQYTEAFF.

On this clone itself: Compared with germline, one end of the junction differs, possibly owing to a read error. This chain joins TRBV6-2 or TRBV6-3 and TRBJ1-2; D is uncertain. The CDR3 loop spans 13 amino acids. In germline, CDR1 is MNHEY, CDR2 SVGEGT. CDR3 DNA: TGTGCCAGCAGATACTACCTACGCTATGGCTACACCTTC. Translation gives CASRYYLRYGYTF.